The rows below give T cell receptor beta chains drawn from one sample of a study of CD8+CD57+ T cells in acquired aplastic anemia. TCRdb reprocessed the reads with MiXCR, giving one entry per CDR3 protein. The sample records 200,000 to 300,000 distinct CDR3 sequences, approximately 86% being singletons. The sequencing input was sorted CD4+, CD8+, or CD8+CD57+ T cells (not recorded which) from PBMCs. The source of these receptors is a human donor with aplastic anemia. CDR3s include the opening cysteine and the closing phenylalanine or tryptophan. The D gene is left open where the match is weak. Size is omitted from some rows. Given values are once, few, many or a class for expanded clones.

CDR3 DNA: TGTGCCAGCAGTGATGGGGTGACAGATGAGCAGTACTTC
CDR3 protein: CASSDGVTDEQYF
D gene: -
clone size: few
V gene: TRBV25-1
J gene: TRBJ2-7

CDR3 DNA: TGTGCCAGCAGCGAAGGTCGCGGGAGGTCATCAAATAAGCAGTTCTTC
CDR3 protein: CASSEGRGRSSNKQFF
D gene: TRBD2
clone size: -
V gene: TRBV9
J gene: TRBJ2-1

CDR3 DNA: TGTGCCAGCAGTTCAGAGGGGGGCAATTCACCCCTCCATTTT
CDR3 protein: CASSSEGGNSPLHF
D gene: -
clone size: -
V gene: TRBV7-2
J gene: TRBJ2-3

CDR3 DNA: TGTGCCAGTATCGGACAGGGAAATCAGCCCCAGCATTTT
CDR3 protein: CASIGQGNQPQHF
D gene: TRBD1
clone size: -
V gene: TRBV19
J gene: TRBJ1-5

CDR3 DNA: TGCGCCAGCAGCACCCATCCCGGGGCAGGGGACTATGGCTACACCTTC
CDR3 protein: CASSTHPGAGDYGYTF
D gene: -
clone size: -
V gene: TRBV5-1
J gene: TRBJ1-2

CDR3 DNA: TGTGCCATCAGTGATAAGACCCAGGGGGACCCCTACGAGCAGTACTTC
CDR3 protein: CAISDKTQGDPYEQYF
D gene: TRBD1
clone size: few
V gene: TRBV10-3
J gene: TRBJ2-7

CDR3 DNA: TGCAGCGTTGAAGTGGGGACAGGCGCACGAAGAACCCAAGAGACCCAGTACTTC
CDR3 protein: CSVEVGTGARRTQETQYF
D gene: TRBD1
clone size: -
V gene: TRBV29-1
J gene: TRBJ2-5

CDR3 DNA: TGTGCCAGCAGCTTGGGGCTGGGCGAGCAGGAGTCCCAGCCGTTC
CDR3 protein: CASSLGLGEQESQPF
D gene: -
clone size: -
V gene: TRBV2
J gene: TRBJ2-5

CDR3 DNA: TGCAGTGCTAGACTAGCGGGACGCAAGAACACTGAAGCTTTCTTT
CDR3 protein: CSARLAGRKNTEAFF
D gene: -
clone size: -
V gene: TRBV20-1
J gene: TRBJ1-1

CDR3 DNA: TGTGCCAGCAGCATACCTAGGGGAGCCTACAATGAGCAGTTCTTC
CDR3 protein: CASSIPRGAYNEQFF
D gene: -
clone size: -
V gene: TRBV7-9
J gene: TRBJ2-1

CDR3 DNA: TGTGCCAGCACGAAGGGGGGCCTTCCTGAAAAGCAGTTTTTT
CDR3 protein: CASTKGGLPEKQFF
D gene: -
clone size: -
V gene: TRBV7-3
J gene: TRBJ1-4

CDR3 DNA: TGTGCCAGCAGCGGCGCTGCGGGGAACACTGAAGCTTACTTT
CDR3 protein: CASSGAAGNTEAYF
D gene: -
clone size: -
V gene: TRBV15
J gene: TRBJ1-1

CDR3 DNA: TGTGCCAGCAGTAACGGACACGAGCAGTACTTC
CDR3 protein: CASSNGHEQYF
D gene: -
clone size: few
V gene: TRBV6-2/TRBV6-3
J gene: TRBJ2-7

CDR3 DNA: TGTGCCAGCTCAAGACAGGCCAACGCCGTTGAACACGGATTCTTT
CDR3 protein: CASSRQANAVEHGFF
D gene: -
clone size: -
V gene: TRBV7-3
J gene: TRBJ1-1

CDR3 DNA: TGTGCCAGCAGCTTATTACGGACAGGGGGCACAGATACGCAGTATTTT
CDR3 protein: CASSLLRTGGTDTQYF
D gene: TRBD1
clone size: -
V gene: TRBV7-2
J gene: TRBJ2-3

CDR3 DNA: TGCAGTGCCTTTAATTTTAACTATGGCTACACCTTC
CDR3 protein: CSAFNFNYGYTF
D gene: -
clone size: -
V gene: TRBV20-1
J gene: TRBJ1-2

CDR3 DNA: TGTGCCAGCAGCGAAGGGGTGGGCTACGAGCAGTACTTC
CDR3 protein: CASSEGVGYEQYF
D gene: -
clone size: -
V gene: TRBV11-3
J gene: TRBJ2-7

CDR3 DNA: TGCAGTGCTAGCGTCACAGATACGCAGTATTTT
CDR3 protein: CSASVTDTQYF
D gene: -
clone size: -
V gene: TRBV20-1
J gene: TRBJ2-3

CDR3 DNA: TGTGCCAGCAGCTTAGAACAGGGGGCCGGCTATGGCTACACCTTC
CDR3 protein: CASSLEQGAGYGYTF
D gene: TRBD1
clone size: -
V gene: TRBV7-2
J gene: TRBJ1-2

CDR3 DNA: TGTGCCAGCAGCTTCGACGCGGATCCTGGGGCCAACGTCCTGACTTTC
CDR3 protein: CASSFDADPGANVLTF
D gene: -
clone size: -
V gene: TRBV5-4
J gene: TRBJ2-6

CDR3 DNA: TGTGCCAGCGGGGACGGTGGCGCGGATACGCATTACTTT
CDR3 protein: CASGDGGADTHYF
D gene: -
clone size: few
V gene: TRBV2
J gene: TRBJ1-1

CDR3 DNA: TGTGCCAGCAGCTCCTTCCAGACAGGGGCTGTGGGCTACACCTTC
CDR3 protein: CASSSFQTGAVGYTF
D gene: TRBD1
clone size: -
V gene: TRBV7-2
J gene: TRBJ1-2

CDR3 DNA: TGTGCCAGCAGCTTAGGGCGCCAGGGCATAGTTGATGGCTACACCTTC
CDR3 protein: CASSLGRQGIVDGYTF
D gene: -
clone size: -
V gene: TRBV5-6
J gene: TRBJ1-2

CDR3 DNA: TGTGCCAGCAGCTTAGCGCAAGACTACACCTTC
CDR3 protein: CASSLAQDYTF
D gene: -
clone size: -
V gene: TRBV7-9
J gene: TRBJ1-2

CDR3 DNA: TGTGCCAGCAGCGTAGGAGTAGCGGACACAGGTACGCTGTTTTTT
CDR3 protein: CASSVGVADTGTLFF
D gene: -
clone size: -
V gene: TRBV9
J gene: TRBJ2-2

CDR3 DNA: TGTGCCAGTAGCGTAGCTAGCGGCGCCTACGATGCGCAGTTCTTC
CDR3 protein: CASSVASGAYDAQFF
D gene: TRBD2
clone size: -
V gene: TRBV9
J gene: TRBJ2-1

CDR3 DNA: TGTGCCAGCAGCTTAGATCTCGCAGGCGGAGATACGCAGTATTTT
CDR3 protein: CASSLDLAGGDTQYF
D gene: -
clone size: -
V gene: TRBV11-3
J gene: TRBJ2-3

CDR3 DNA: TGTGCCAGCAGCGCCTACCAAGAGACCCAGTACTTC
CDR3 protein: CASSAYQETQYF
D gene: -
clone size: -
V gene: TRBV7-6
J gene: TRBJ2-5

CDR3 DNA: TGTGCCAGCGGGTACGGGGGCACAGGGGCGCAGAATTTTTACTTC
CDR3 protein: CASGYGGTGAQNFYF
D gene: -
clone size: once
V gene: TRBV2
J gene: TRBJ2-5

CDR3 DNA: TGTGCCAGCAGCGTAGCGGGTAGCGCCGGGGCCAAGGTCTTC
CDR3 protein: CASSVAGSAGAKVF
D gene: TRBD2
clone size: -
V gene: TRBV7-9
J gene: TRBJ2-7

CDR3 DNA: -
CDR3 protein: CASSSSDTQYFSPDTQYF
D gene: -
clone size: once
V gene: TRBV7-9
J gene: TRBJ2-3

CDR3 DNA: TGTGCCAGCAGCCCAGGGAACACTGAAGCTTTCTTT
CDR3 protein: CASSPGNTEAFF
D gene: -
clone size: -
V gene: TRBV6-1
J gene: TRBJ1-1

CDR3 DNA: TGTGCCAGTAGCGTAGGGAGCCAGACCACAGATACGCAGTTCTTC
CDR3 protein: CASSVGSQTTDTQFF
D gene: -
clone size: once
V gene: TRBV9
J gene: TRBJ2-1